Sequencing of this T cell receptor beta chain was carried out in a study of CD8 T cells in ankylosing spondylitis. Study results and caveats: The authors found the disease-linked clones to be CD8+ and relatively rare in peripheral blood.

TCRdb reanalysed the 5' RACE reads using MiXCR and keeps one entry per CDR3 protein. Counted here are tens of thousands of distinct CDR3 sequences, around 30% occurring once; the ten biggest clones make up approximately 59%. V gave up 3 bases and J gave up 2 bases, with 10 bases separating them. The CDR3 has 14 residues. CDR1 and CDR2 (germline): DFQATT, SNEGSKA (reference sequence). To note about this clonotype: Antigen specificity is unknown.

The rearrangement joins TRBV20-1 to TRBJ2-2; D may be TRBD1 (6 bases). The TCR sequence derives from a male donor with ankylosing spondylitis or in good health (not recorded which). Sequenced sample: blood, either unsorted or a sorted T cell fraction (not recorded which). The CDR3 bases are TGCAGTGCTAGGGACAGCCGAAACACCGGGGAGCTGTTTTTT. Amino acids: CSARDSRNTGELFF.